A single sample gave rise to the 14 T cell receptor beta chains below, sequenced in a study of blood T cell repertoires in COVID-19. Only in-frame clones appear in the TCRdb table, and some are missing; sequencing was by immunoSEQ multiplex PCR. The sample lists some 460,000 clones, around nine tenths occurring once. Sequencing used PBMCs or T cells enriched from blood (not recorded which). These receptors were collected from a woman between 18 and 29 years old with acute COVID-19.

The V call is TRBV5-1, the J call TRBJ2-1; possible D gene TRBD1, 6 bases. The CDR3 spans 16 residues. Germline values: CDR1 SGHRS, CDR2 YFSETQ. V shed 3 bases and J shed 2 bases, with 15 bases lying between them. This CDR3 reads CASSWGNRATYNEQFF. In nucleotides, the CDR3 is TGCGCCAGCAGCTGGGGTAACAGGGCAACCTACAATGAGCAGTTCTTC.

V and J are TRBV5-1 and TRBJ1-5; 10 nucleotides align to TRBD1. The CDR3 is made up of 16 amino acids. The V and J ends lost 3 bases and 6 bases, in that order; junction bases with no gene match: 9. The germline V gene encodes CDR1 SGHRS and CDR2 YFSETQ. The CDR3 sequence: CASSSHRDRGGQPQHF. CDR3 in DNA: TGCGCCAGCAGCTCGCACCGGGACAGGGGTGGTCAGCCCCAGCATTTT.

The CDR3: CASSQGQTTNYGYTF. The CDR3 region has the DNA TGCGCCAGCAGCCAAGGACAGACGACTAACTATGGCTACACCTTC. This chain joins TRBV4-1 and TRBJ1-2, with D tentatively TRBD1 (5 bases). The germline V gene has CDR1 MGHRA and CDR2 YSYEKL. V was clipped by 1 base and J by 0 bases, with 9 bases between them. CDR3 length: 15 amino acids.

The chain has TRBV6-5 and TRBJ1-1; D gene unclear. Trimming shortened V by 4 bases and J by 1 base, and 10 bases separated the two germline ends. The germline V gene encodes CDR1 MNHEY and CDR2 SVGAGI. The CDR3 loop spans 14 amino acids. The DNA for the CDR3 is TGTGCCAGCAGTTTGCTCGGGGAGAACACTGAAGCTTTCTTT. It translates to CASSLLGENTEAFF.

In its sample, this clone was seen once. CDR3 DNA sequence: TGTGCCAGCAGTCTCCGGGCCGGGGAGCTGTTTTTT. The encoded protein is CASSLRAGELFF. The rearrangement links TRBV6-6 to TRBJ2-2; D is uncertain. CDR1 is MNHNY, CDR2 SVGAGI, per germline (reference sequence). This CDR3 has 12 residues. V was trimmed by 5 bases and J by 6 bases, leaving 7 bases between them.

The chain uses TRBV24-1 and TRBJ2-1, with 14 bases matching TRBD2. The CDR3 has 21 residues. J was trimmed by 7 bases and V by 9 bases; bases with no gene match: 25. Germline CDR1 and CDR2: KGHDR and SFDVKD. This chain's CDR3 is CATDQWGPGLAGDGGVNEQFF. CDR3 nucleotides: TGTGCCACCGACCAGTGGGGACCGGGACTAGCGGGAGATGGGGGGGTAAATGAGCAGTTCTTC.

CDR3 loop: CASSYRVDNQPQHF. In nucleotides, the CDR3 is TGTGCCAGCAGTTACCGGGTTGACAATCAGCCCCAGCATTTT. The chain combines TRBV6-5 with TRBJ1-5; D gene unclear. Trimming removed 2 bases from V and 3 bases from J, with 8 bases in between. The CDR3 runs to 14 residues. Germline loops: CDR1 MNHEY, CDR2 SVGAGI.

The chain is built from TRBV7-7 and TRBJ1-4; tentative D call: TRBD1 (5 bases). Trimming removed 1 base at V and 7 bases at J, with 22 bases between. The germline gives CDR1 SSHAT, CDR2 FNYEAQ (reference sequence). The CDR3 extends over 18 amino acids. CDR3 coding DNA: TGTGCCAGCAGCTTAGTGTTGGCCCAGGACATCTTAGGTGAAAAACTGTTTTTT. Translation gives CASSLVLAQDILGEKLFF.

This clone was observed a handful of times. Within the sample, other DNA sequences also encode this same CDR3. The V gene is TRBV6-5, the J gene TRBJ1-5; D is ambiguous. The V and J ends lost 0 bases and 1 base respectively, with 7 bases between them. CDR3 length equals 15 residues. Germline loops: CDR1 MNHEY, CDR2 SVGAGI. The CDR3 loop reads CASSYSGSSNQPQHF. In DNA, the CDR3 is TGTGCCAGCAGTTACTCGGGGAGCAGCAATCAGCCCCAGCATTTT.

The rearrangement uses TRBV6-6 and TRBJ2-7; D call uncertain. CDR3 length: 15 residues. The ends were cut back, 2 bases at V and 3 bases at J, with 14 bases in the middle. In germline, CDR1 is MNHNY, CDR2 SVGAGI (reference sequence). The CDR3 is CASSYPPPRIYEQYF. The CDR3 DNA sequence: TGTGCCAGCAGTTACCCCCCCCCGAGGATCTACGAGCAGTACTTC.

The chain joins TRBV5-1 to TRBJ2-3; TRBD2 agrees at 7 bases. Germline V gene data show CDR1 as SGHRS and CDR2 as YFSETQ. CDR3 length: 15 residues. Unmatched junction bases numbered 8, after V lost 5 bases and J lost 2 bases. The CDR3 region has the DNA TGCGCCAGCAGTATGGCGGGGGACGTCACAGATACGCAGTATTTT. The encoded protein is CASSMAGDVTDTQYF.

The CDR3 DNA is TGCGCCAGCAGCCCCGACTACCTAGACACAGATACGCAGTATTTT. This sequence encodes CASSPDYLDTDTQYF. The V gene is TRBV4-1, the J gene TRBJ2-3; D is possibly TRBD2 (5 bases). This CDR3 spans 15 amino acids. Trimming removed 4 bases from V and 2 bases from J, with 13 bases in between. Per the germline V gene, CDR1 is MGHRA and CDR2 is YSYEKL.

V gene TRBV5-1 combines with J gene TRBJ1-5; 7 nucleotides line up with TRBD1. Germline trimming cut 4 bases from V and 7 bases from J; bases unmatched to any gene: 8. CDR3 length: 14 amino acids. Germline loops: CDR1 SGHRS, CDR2 YFSETQ. CDR3 sequence reads: CASSHDRVEQPQHF. In DNA, the CDR3 is TGCGCCAGCAGCCATGACAGGGTGGAACAGCCCCAGCATTTT.

V usage is TRBV6-2 or TRBV6-3 and J usage is TRBJ2-7, with a tentative D call TRBD1 (6 bases). The germline CDR1 and CDR2 sequences are MNHEY and SVGEGT. The CDR3 consists of 14 residues. The V end was cut by 6 bases, the J end by 5 bases, with 17 bases between. CDR3 loop: CASSLTSGVNEQYF. CDR3 bases: TGTGCCAGCAGCTTAACATCAGGGGTAAACGAGCAGTACTTC.